The T cell receptor (beta chain) described here comes from a study of blood T cell repertoires in COVID-19. Overall study context: Acute and convalescent COVID-19 samples came from the United States, Italy and Spain. The cDNA or gDNA used as material had been derived from T cells, B-cell-depleted T cells, or PBMCs.

The CDR3 loop spans 15 amino acids. Germline lookup yields CDR1 SGDLS and CDR2 YYNGEE. V was cut by 0 bases and J by 3 bases, with 12 bases left in between. As originally analysed: Amplification of reference gene primers was used by the study to estimate nucleated cell counts. Assay used: immunoSEQ multiplex PCR; TCRdb lists only in-frame clones, some missing. V and J calls and clone size are copied from that table; D and trimming were computed from the DNA. The profile shows approximately 210,000 clones, 84% of them singletons. The V gene is TRBV9, the J gene TRBJ1-1, with D unresolved. The sequenced sample was peripheral blood. The sequence derives from a woman between 65 and 79 years old with active or convalescent COVID-19. The CDR3 is CASSVEAAWDTEAFF. CDR3 coding DNA: TGTGCCAGCAGCGTAGAGGCGGCTTGGGACACTGAAGCTTTCTTT. Full variable domain (missing parts from reference TRBV9 and TRBJ1-1): DSGVTQTPKHLITATGQRVTLRCSPRSGDLSVYWYQQSLDQGLQFLIQYYNGEERAKGNILERFSAQQFPDLHSELNLSSLELGDSALYFCASSVEAAWDTEAFFGQGTRLTVV.